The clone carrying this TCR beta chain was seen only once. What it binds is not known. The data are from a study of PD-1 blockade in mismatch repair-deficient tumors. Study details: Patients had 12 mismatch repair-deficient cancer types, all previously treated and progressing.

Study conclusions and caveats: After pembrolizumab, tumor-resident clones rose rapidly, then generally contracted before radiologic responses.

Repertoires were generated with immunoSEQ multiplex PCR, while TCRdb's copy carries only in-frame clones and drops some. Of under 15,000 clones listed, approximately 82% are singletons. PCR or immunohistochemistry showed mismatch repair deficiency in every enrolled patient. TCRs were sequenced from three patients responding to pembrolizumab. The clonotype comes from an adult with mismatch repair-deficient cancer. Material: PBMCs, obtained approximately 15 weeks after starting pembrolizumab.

For the CDR3, the DNA is TGTGCCAGCAGGAGAGCGCTAGCGGGAGCTATCTCCTACAATGAGCAGTTCTTC. As protein: CASRRALAGAISYNEQFF. The gene calls are TRBV5-6 and TRBJ2-1, with TRBD2 matching over 10 bases. Germline V gene data show CDR1 as SGHDT and CDR2 as YYEEEE. The CDR3 runs 18 residues. V dropped 5 bases and J dropped 0; count of bases not matched to a gene: 11.